The T cell receptor beta chain under discussion was sequenced for a study of shared clonotypes between healthy human individuals. This clone occurred once. Each unsorted PBMC replicate got 300 ng genomic DNA, tens of thousands of genomes. The method was immunoSEQ multiplex PCR; TCRdb's version includes in-frame clones alone and lacks a portion of them. The sample has fewer than 500,000 clones, roughly 85% seen once; the top ten hold around 13%. Germline CDR1 MNHEY, CDR2 SVGAGI. Trimming cost V 8 bases and J 2 bases, with 18 bases left between them. The CDR3 runs 15 residues. The TCR comes from a woman aged 40 to 50 in good health. Some clones in this sample may be carry-over from other donors' samples. Sequencing was performed on PBMCs. The rearrangement joins TRBV6-5 to TRBJ1-1, with TRBD1 as a possible D gene (6 bases). The chain's CDR3 is CASLGGWGLNTEAFF. The CDR3 bases are TGTGCCAGCCTTGGGGGATGGGGGCTAAACACTGAAGCTTTCTTT.